This TCR beta chain is drawn from a study of siplizumab effects on memory and regulatory T cells. Study findings and constraints: Alloreactive CD4+ clones that could be mapped were on average about 70% Treg-derived with siplizumab, against around 27% in controls. Naive T cells appeared more varied than memory cells and looked like key alloresponse contributors.

As regards this clone: Its cognate antigen is unknown.

Germline values: CDR1 SGHRS, CDR2 YFSETQ. The CDR3 length is 14 residues. With 4 bases removed from V and 6 bases from J, the gap between germline ends came to 15 bases. Only in-frame clones appear in the TCRdb table, and some are missing; sequencing was by immunoSEQ multiplex PCR. The sample consists of about 82,000 clones, roughly 90% of them appearing once. The chain employs TRBV5-1 and TRBJ2-3; possibly TRBD2 for D (6 bases). What was sequenced was Tregs sorted from blood. The receptor comes from a human donor in good health. CDR3 region: CASSGGVPGDTQYF. CDR3 nucleotides: TGCGCCAGCAGCGGCGGGGTCCCCGGGGATACGCAGTATTTT.